The rows below give T cell receptor beta chains drawn from one sample of a study of CD8 T cells in ankylosing spondylitis. TCRdb re-derived calls from the 5' RACE reads in MiXCR, one entry per CDR3 protein. The table records 200,000 to 250,000 distinct CDR3 sequences, around 10% of them present only once. Sample: blood, either unsorted or a sorted T cell fraction (not recorded which). The receptor source for this set is a male donor with ankylosing spondylitis or in good health (not recorded which). Both conserved end residues are trimmed from each CDR3.

length,V,J,CDR3
14,TRBV6-5,TRBJ2-3,ASSYSGDTTTDTQY
12,TRBV5-1,TRBJ1-1,ASSDGTANTEAF
13,TRBV4-1,TRBJ1-1,ASSRLIRQGAEAF
11,TRBV15,TRBJ1-1,ATTGETNTEAF
12,TRBV2,TRBJ2-1,ASSYGQGADEQF
12,TRBV20-1,TRBJ1-4,SATKDATNEKLF
13,TRBV5-1,TRBJ1-3,ASSLAGDPGNTIY
12,TRBV6-5,TRBJ1-6,ASSYTRGNSPLH
12,TRBV7-8,TRBJ2-3,ASSVTQSTDTQY
11,TRBV28,TRBJ2-3,ASNRDRGRTQY
12,TRBV5-6,TRBJ2-1,ASSLAPQYSEQF
12,TRBV5-5,TRBJ2-1,ASSSVGVHNEQF
12,TRBV25-1,TRBJ1-4,ASSEIAADEKLF
12,TRBV28,TRBJ2-7,ASNGQGGPYEQY
14,TRBV7-8,TRBJ1-3,ASSLVRDPPLNTIY
14,TRBV6-5,TRBJ2-2,ASSLPGQGSTGELF
9,TRBV4-2,TRBJ1-2,ASSQEGGYT
12,TRBV18,TRBJ2-1,ASSPGLAENEQF
12,TRBV20-1,TRBJ2-4,STQGVGAKNIQY
11,TRBV11-3,TRBJ2-3,ASSSGGPDTQY
10,TRBV5-1,TRBJ1-1,ASSLPANEAF
15,TRBV11-2,TRBJ2-3,ASSLDLAGEVTDTQY
12,TRBV3-1,TRBJ2-7,ASSQEDKFYEQY
13,TRBV11-2,TRBJ2-1,ASSLGRANYNEQF
11,TRBV7-2,TRBJ2-1,ASSLMAGGEQF
15,TRBV27,TRBJ1-6,ASSLRQFSRYNSPLH
13,TRBV4-2,TRBJ2-5,AGSQEPGIQETQY
15,TRBV29-1,TRBJ2-3,SVDGLASGANTDTQY
15,TRBV5-1,TRBJ2-5,ASSLEGASGTQETQY
12,TRBV14,TRBJ2-5,ASSRDSGTETQY
10,TRBV20-1,TRBJ1-1,SARDVNTEAF
13,TRBV12-3/TRBV12-4,TRBJ2-2,ASSFGTELTGELF
14,TRBV27,TRBJ2-1,ASSLVWVPWNNEQF
12,TRBV7-3,TRBJ1-2,ASSFAPANYGYT
14,TRBV12-3/TRBV12-4,TRBJ1-5,ASSNRQGFSNQPQH
15,TRBV6-1,TRBJ2-7,ASSRGLAGIDSYEQY
10,TRBV7-9,TRBJ2-5,AIGQGFETQY
11,TRBV12-3/TRBV12-4,TRBJ2-5,ASTRTGGETQY
13,TRBV12-3/TRBV12-4,TRBJ2-1,ASSLLGTGLNEQF
12,TRBV20-1,TRBJ2-7,SADPGRQSYEQY
11,TRBV14,TRBJ1-1,ASSVSLNTEAF
9,TRBV2,TRBJ2-5,ASSGGETQY
15,TRBV5-1,TRBJ2-7,ASSLGLAGAESYEQY
11,TRBV7-6,TRBJ2-2,ASSQGVTGELF